This record covers a single T cell receptor beta chain. Its antigen is not identified. This record comes from a study of PD-L1 blockade in urothelial cancer. The length of the CDR3 is 15 residues. Germline V gene lookup returns CDR1 SGHDT and CDR2 YYEEEE. V dropped 4 bases and J dropped 0 bases, with 13 bases sitting between them. Time point noted: pretreatment peripheral blood. Per-patient samples, pretreatment and on-treatment, numbered 1 to 8. General study results and limits: Better progression-free and overall survival followed lower pretreatment blood clonality.

In each PCR, synthetic TCR analog templates were spiked in. Method: immunoSEQ multiplex PCR; TCRdb's copy keeps in-frame clones and lacks some. The sample contains around 130,000 clones, roughly 83% of which appear only once. The chain combines TRBV5-6 with TRBJ2-5; a possible D gene is TRBD2 (5 bases). The receptor was isolated from a man between 45 and 60 years old with urothelial cancer. The specimen comprised PBMCs, sampled around atezolizumab (anti-PD-L1) treatment. For the CDR3, the DNA is TGTGCCAGCAGCAGGGCTGGGAGAAACCAAGAGACCCAGTACTTC. It specifies CASSRAGRNQETQYF.